The 14 T cell receptor beta chains in this list originate from one sample, sequenced in a study of blood T cell repertoires in COVID-19. Some clones are missing from TCRdb's copy, which holds only in-frame ones; the method was immunoSEQ multiplex PCR. The data show about 100,000 clones, 86% seen once. The sample was peripheral blood. These receptors originate from a man older than 75 with acute or convalescent COVID-19.

The chain is built from TRBV28 and TRBJ1-5; 9 bases match TRBD1. CDR1 and CDR2 (germline): MDHEN, SYDVKM. This CDR3 is built from 17 residues. V was clipped by 6 bases and J by 0 bases; unmatched bases: 9. The CDR3 sequence is CASSLRTGAYSNQPQHF. The CDR3 nucleotides are TGTGCCAGCAGCCTCAGGACAGGGGCGTATAGCAATCAGCCCCAGCATTTT. Drawing the rest from reference TRBV28 and TRBJ1-5, the complete variable domain is DVKVTQSSRYLVKRTGEKVFLECVQDMDHENMFWYRQDPGLGLRLIYFSYDVKMKEKGDIPEGYSVSREKKERFSLILESASTNQTSMYLCASSLRTGAYSNQPQHFGDGTRLSIL.

The J gene is TRBJ1-4, the V gene TRBV19; 9 nucleotides line up with TRBD1. The V gene's germline CDR1 is LNHDA and CDR2 SQIVND (reference sequence). This CDR3 has 16 amino acids. Germline trimming cut 5 bases from V and 2 bases from J; bases unmatched to any gene: 6. The CDR3 is CASSRTGDLTNEKLFF. CDR3 sequence (DNA): TGTGCCAGTAGTCGGACAGGGGACCTGACTAATGAAAAACTGTTTTTT.

Only one count was recorded for this clone. The chain is built from TRBV4-3 and TRBJ2-1, with 9 positions matching TRBD2. In germline, CDR1 is LGHNA, CDR2 YSLEER. The CDR3 sequence is 20 residues long. V shed 6 bases and J 10 bases; nucleotides not matched to a gene: 28. The CDR3 DNA follows: TGCGCCAGCAGTCTCATGCCGGACAGTGGAATAGCGGGAGCCCCGGGGGAGCAGTTCTTC. It encodes CASSLMPDSGIAGAPGEQFF.

The chain joins TRBV7-2 to TRBJ2-5, with TRBD2 as a possible D gene (6 bases). The CDR3 covers 14 residues. V was trimmed by 5 bases and J by 5 bases, leaving 15 bases between them. The germline V gene encodes CDR1 SGHTA and CDR2 FQGNSA. The CDR3 nucleotides are TGTGCCAGCAGCCTCTTGAGCGGAGGGGAGACCCAGTACTTC. Protein sequence: CASSLLSGGETQYF.

For this clone: Germline and junction disagree at one end, which may indicate a read error. The chain carries TRBV5-4 and TRBJ2-3; the D gene is possibly TRBD1 (6 bases). This CDR3 has 11 residues. Germline CDR1 is SGHNT and CDR2 is YYREEE (reference sequence). The CDR3 protein is CASSLGLHRDF. CDR3 in DNA: TGTGCCAGCAGCTTGGGCCTTCACAGGGATTTT.

The chain combines TRBV6-5 with TRBJ1-2; D may be TRBD1 (6 bases). This CDR3 has 14 amino acids. Germline CDR1 is MNHEY and CDR2 is SVGAGI. V lost 8 bases and J lost 3, with 16 bases in between. CDR3 DNA: TGTGCCAGCCGCCCAGTTGGGGGCCACTATGGCTACACCTTC. Encoded protein: CASRPVGGHYGYTF.

The genes are TRBV6-1 and TRBJ2-4; possible D gene TRBD2, 7 bases. The V gene lost 1 base and the J gene lost 8 bases, with 12 bases spanning the gap. This CDR3 comprises 14 residues. Germline CDR1 reads MNHNS; CDR2 reads SASEGT. The CDR3 sequence: CASSEGGGGDIQYF. CDR3 sequence (DNA): TGTGCCAGCAGTGAAGGAGGGGGGGGAGACATTCAGTACTTC.

The chain carries TRBV9 and TRBJ2-1; D is unclear. Trimming left V 3 bases short and J 0 bases short, with 13 bases between. This CDR3 spans 16 amino acids. The V gene's germline CDR1 is SGDLS and CDR2 YYNGEE. The chain's CDR3 is CASSERSRLSYNEQFF. CDR3 nucleotides: TGTGCCAGCAGCGAACGGAGCCGGCTCTCCTACAATGAGCAGTTCTTC.

The genes are TRBV6-5 and TRBJ2-1; perhaps TRBD2 as D (6 bases). Germline CDR1 and CDR2: MNHEY and SVGAGI. V shed 4 bases and J shed 0 bases, with 13 bases lying between them. The CDR3 sequence is 16 residues long. The CDR3 here is CASSFDSGSSYNEQFF. The CDR3 DNA is TGTGCCAGCAGTTTCGATAGCGGTAGCTCCTACAATGAGCAGTTCTTC.

V and J are TRBV7-9 and TRBJ2-7; 11 nucleotides agree with TRBD1. The junction had 2 bases not matched to a gene; V was cut back by 1 base and J by 6 bases. Germline-derived CDR1 and CDR2 are SEHNR and FQNEAQ (reference sequence). The CDR3 contains 14 residues. CDR3 protein: CASSLGTGGPEQYF. The CDR3 DNA follows: TGTGCCAGCAGCTTAGGGACAGGGGGCCCCGAGCAGTACTTC.

CDR3 nucleotide sequence: TGCAGTGCCAGTCTAGGGGCGAGACCAGAGGACTACACCTTC. Its translation: CSASLGARPEDYTF. The chain is built from TRBV20-1 and TRBJ1-2; perhaps TRBD1 as D (5 bases). The V and J ends lost 6 bases and 10 bases respectively, with 24 bases between them. The CDR3 is 14 amino acids. CDR1 is DFQATT, CDR2 SNEGSKA, per germline (reference sequence).

This clone was seen just once. This chain uses TRBV19 with TRBJ2-7; TRBD1 matches at 9 bases. This CDR3 has 14 amino acids. The germline V gene has CDR1 LNHDA and CDR2 SQIVND (reference sequence). J was trimmed by 4 bases and V by 5 bases; bases with no gene match: 6. CDR3 region: CASSPAGQGYEQYF. In DNA, the CDR3 is TGTGCCAGTAGTCCCGCGGGACAGGGTTACGAGCAGTACTTC.

J is TRBJ2-1 and V is TRBV3-1 (or the pseudogene TRBV3-2); TRBD2 is a possible D gene (6 bases). Germline V gives CDR1 LGHDT, CDR2 YNNKEL (reference sequence). The CDR3 extends over 12 amino acids. V lost 1 base to trimming and J lost 9 bases, with 7 bases between them. CDR3 sequence (DNA): TGTGCCAGCAGCCAAGGGGGGGTTGAGCAGTTCTTC. Amino acids: CASSQGGVEQFF.

The V call is TRBV19, the J call TRBJ1-4; 7 bases match TRBD1. The V gene's germline CDR1 is LNHDA and CDR2 SQIVND (reference sequence). After removal of 7 bases from V and 5 bases from J, the junction contained 7 bases not matched to a gene. This CDR3 spans 14 amino acids. The CDR3 DNA sequence: TGTGCCAGTACCATGACAGGGACAAATGAAAAACTGTTTTTT. Translated, it gives CASTMTGTNEKLFF. The entire variable domain, with the rest obtained from reference TRBV19 and TRBJ1-4, is as follows: DGGITQSPKYLFRKEGQNVTLSCEQNLNHDAMYWYRQDPGQGLRLIYYSQIVNDFQKGDIAEGYSVSREKKESFPLTVTSAQKNPTAFYLCASTMTGTNEKLFFGSGTQLSVL.